Listed here are 20 T cell receptor beta chains from one sample, sequenced in a study of Graves' ophthalmopathy and Graves' hyperthyroidism. For repertoire sequencing, the TCR beta CDR3 regions were amplified from RNA transcripts. HTBI-primed RT-PCR formed the first round, and a multiplex PCR formed the second. TCRdb redid the calling of the multiplex PCR reads with MiXCR, one entry per CDR3 protein. The sample consists of 740,000 or so distinct CDR3 sequences, 35% to 50% of them appearing once. Sequencing input: peripheral blood. The receptors were gathered from an adult man with Graves' ophthalmopathy.

V usage is TRBV29-1 and J usage is TRBJ1-6; D not certain. CDR3 length: 13 residues. Germline V gene data show CDR1 as SQVTM and CDR2 as ANQGSEA. Trimming shortened V by 8 bases and J by 7 bases, and 15 bases separated the two germline ends. This chain's CDR3 is CSLNGPGNSPLHF. DNA for the CDR3: TGCAGCTTAAATGGCCCAGGCAATTCACCCCTCCACTTT.

This clonotype was picked up many times. The CDR3 region has the DNA TGTGCCAGCAGCCAAGGAGGTGGTACGGGGACTAGGGGCTACACCTTC. This codes for CASSQGGGTGTRGYTF. V and J are TRBV14 and TRBJ1-2, with D possibly TRBD1 on 5 matching bases. CDR1 is SGHDN, CDR2 FVKESK, per germline. V was cut by 1 base and J by 8 bases, with 20 bases left in between. The CDR3 loop spans 16 amino acids. The variable domain in full, with the rest retrieved from reference TRBV14 and TRBJ1-2, is EAGVTQFPSHSVIEKGQTVTLRCDPISGHDNLYWYRRVMGKEIKFLLHFVKESKQDESGMPNNRFLAERTGGTYSTLKVQPAELEDSGVYFCASSQGGGTGTRGYTFGSGTRLTVV.

The V and J genes are TRBV4-3 and TRBJ1-5, with 7 bases lining up with TRBD1. CDR1 is LGHNA and CDR2 is YSLEER in the germline V gene. Unmatched junction bases numbered 3, after V lost 1 base and J lost 6 bases. The CDR3 is 14 residues long. As DNA, the CDR3 is TGCGCCAGCAGCCAAGTTCAGGGGGTTCAGCCCCAGCATTTT. The encoded protein is CASSQVQGVQPQHF.

The chain combines TRBV5-1 with TRBJ2-7; 9 nucleotides agree with TRBD1. The CDR3 is made up of 14 amino acids. The junction had 8 bases not matched to a gene; V was cut back by 4 bases and J by 6 bases. Germline V gene lookup returns CDR1 SGHRS and CDR2 YFSETQ. The DNA for the CDR3 is TGCGCCAGCAGCGACGGGACAGGGTTTTTCGAGCAGTACTTC. It yields the protein CASSDGTGFFEQYF.

This clonotype was observed many times. J is TRBJ1-2 and V is TRBV7-2; D call uncertain. The CDR3 loop spans 14 amino acids. V dropped 1 base and J dropped 5 bases, with 11 bases sitting between them. The germline V gene encodes CDR1 SGHTA and CDR2 FQGNSA. CDR3 in DNA: TGTGCCAGCAGCTTAGAAGACGGAGGATATGGCTACACCTTC. Encoded protein: CASSLEDGGYGYTF. Variable domain in full (rest from reference TRBV7-2 and TRBJ1-2): GAGVSQSPSNKVTEKGKDVELRCDPISGHTALYWYRQSLGQGLEFLIYFQGNSAPDKSGLPSDRFSAERTGGSVSTLTIQRTQQEDSAVYLCASSLEDGGYGYTFGSGTRLTVV.

This clonotype was seen more than once but under ten times. This rearrangement joins TRBV7-9 to TRBJ2-7; 8 positions agree with TRBD1. With 5 bases clipped from V and 6 bases from J, the junction kept 12 bases outside the gene matches. Per the germline V gene, CDR1 is SEHNR and CDR2 is FQNEAQ (reference sequence). There are 15 residues in the CDR3. CDR3 in DNA: TGTGCCAGCAGCCTTACTCCAGGGGGCGCATCCGAGCAGTACTTC. It specifies CASSLTPGGASEQYF.

This clonotype has a single count. A much larger clone is a single base away; this may be a read error. The chain combines TRBV7-9 with TRBJ1-4; D may be TRBD1 (5 bases). Germline CDR1 is SEHNR and CDR2 is FQNEAQ (reference sequence). CDR3 length: 12 amino acids. CDR3 DNA: TGTGCCAGCGGGGGTTATAATGAAAAACCGTTTTTT. Translated: CASGGYNEKPFF.

This clonotype was found many times. The chain has TRBV25-1 and TRBJ2-7; unclear D gene. V was trimmed by 3 bases and J by 7 bases, leaving 7 bases between them. Germline loops: CDR1 MGHDK, CDR2 SYGVNS. The length of the CDR3 is 11 residues. The CDR3: CASSDNVEQYF. The CDR3 bases are TGTGCCAGCAGTGATAACGTGGAGCAGTACTTC.

The J gene is TRBJ2-7, the V gene TRBV12-3 or TRBV12-4; 9 bases align to TRBD1. Trimming took 4 bases from V and 5 from J; bases not matched to a gene: 6. The CDR3 consists of 14 residues. The CDR3 sequence: CASSSSGTGNEQYF. The CDR3 DNA is TGTGCCAGCAGTTCCTCCGGGACAGGGAACGAGCAGTACTTC.

This clonotype was recorded many times. The chain carries TRBV7-3 and TRBJ2-5; unclear D gene. Looked up from germline, CDR1 is SGHTA and CDR2 is FQGTGA. This CDR3 contains 12 residues. With 0 bases removed from V and 5 bases from J, the gap between germline ends came to 4 bases. The DNA for the CDR3 is TGTGCCAGCAGCTTAACGTCTGAGACCCAGTACTTC. Translating it yields CASSLTSETQYF.

V is TRBV10-3 and J is TRBJ2-5; perhaps TRBD1 as D (6 bases). This CDR3 is 14 amino acids long. The ends were cut back, 0 bases at V and 5 bases at J, with 10 bases in the middle. Germline V gene sequence: CDR1 ENHRY, CDR2 SYGVKD. CDR3 loop: CAISESRGEETQYF. The CDR3 coding sequence is TGTGCCATCAGTGAGTCCAGGGGCGAGGAGACCCAGTACTTC.

This clonotype occurred many times. V is TRBV9 and J is TRBJ1-5, with D unclear. V was shortened by 0 bases and J by 9 bases, with 13 bases between the two germline ends. This CDR3 has 14 amino acids. Looked up from germline, CDR1 is SGDLS and CDR2 is YYNGEE. The CDR3 loop is CASSVAPSTGPQHF. The CDR3, as DNA: TGTGCCAGCAGCGTAGCTCCTTCTACGGGGCCCCAGCATTTT.

This clonotype was detected only a few times. The junction departs from the called germline gene at one end, perhaps through a read error. The chain has TRBV6-1 and TRBJ1-6, with 11 nucleotides matching TRBD1. CDR3 length: 11 amino acids. The germline V gene has CDR1 MNHNS and CDR2 SASEGT. The CDR3 DNA reads TGTGCCAGCAGCGTACCGGGACAGGGGGTTTTT. Its protein is CASSVPGQGVF.

This clonotype has a handful of counts. The gene calls are TRBV4-1 and TRBJ2-5; 7 bases align to TRBD1. With 3 bases clipped from V and 5 bases from J, the junction kept 6 bases outside the gene matches. This CDR3 contains 14 residues. The germline V gene has CDR1 MGHRA and CDR2 YSYEKL. The CDR3 sequence: CASSHRQGTETQYF. In DNA form, the CDR3 reads TGCGCCAGCAGCCACCGACAGGGAACGGAGACCCAGTACTTC.

V and J are TRBV29-1 and TRBJ2-3, with 12 positions matching TRBD2. The CDR3 contains 15 residues. Trimming removed 1 base from V and 9 bases from J; junction bases left unmatched: 8. Germline-derived CDR1 and CDR2 are SQVTM and ANQGSEA. The CDR3 region has the DNA TGCAGCGTTGAAGGGGGGACTAGCGGGCCGGGCACGCAGTATTTT. Encoded protein: CSVEGGTSGPGTQYF.

As concerns this clonotype: The limits of the CDR3 on the DNA are not certain, so only TCRdb's listed CDR3 is given. The rearrangement joins TRBV7-2 to TRBJ2-5; the DNA was not used to check the table's D call, TRBD2. Germline CDR1 SGHTA, CDR2 FQGNSA. The CDR3 spans 14 residues, counting both ends. The CDR3 spells CASSFLAGRETQYF.

Worth noting for this clonotype: The junction departs from the called germline gene at one end, perhaps through a read error. J is TRBJ2-2 and V is TRBV5-1; 9 nucleotides agree with TRBD1. Germline CDR1 SGHRS, CDR2 YFSETQ. This CDR3 has 17 residues. The CDR3 loop is CASSLEGTGIDTGELFF. CDR3 DNA: TGTGCCAGCAGCTTAGAAGGGACAGGGATTGACACCGGGGAGCTGTTTTTT.

The chain recombines TRBV5-1 with TRBJ1-1; 7 bases align to TRBD1. This CDR3 has 13 amino acids. In germline, CDR1 is SGHRS, CDR2 YFSETQ. The ends lost 0 bases at V and 10 bases at J; junction bases unmatched: 6. The CDR3 DNA sequence: TGCGCCAGCAGCTTGGGCGGGACAGCATCAGCTTTCTTT. Protein: CASSLGGTASAFF.

This clonotype was seen many times. The V and J genes are TRBV19 and TRBJ2-6; D possibly corresponds to TRBD1 (5 bases). V was shortened by 3 bases and J by 4 bases, with 19 bases between the two germline ends. The CDR3 loop spans 18 amino acids. Germline CDR1 and CDR2: LNHDA and SQIVND (reference sequence). CDR3: CASSMVRQGIPGANVLTF. The CDR3 DNA is TGTGCCAGTAGTATGGTTCGGCAGGGCATACCCGGGGCCAACGTCCTGACTTTC.

This clonotype appeared many times. V and J are TRBV29-1 and TRBJ1-2; 10 bases align to TRBD1. Losses at the gene ends were 6 bases for V and 4 bases for J; bases not matched to a gene: 8. Germline CDR1 is SQVTM and CDR2 is ANQGSEA. The length of the CDR3 is 14 residues. The CDR3 DNA sequence: TGCAGCGTGAGGGACAGGGGCTTGTCCTATGGCTACACCTTC. It translates to CSVRDRGLSYGYTF.